This T cell receptor beta chain was identified during a study of cytomegalovirus exposure and HLA in healthy donors. The donors were in the roughly 120-subject validation cohort, distinct from the roughly 670-subject first cohort. General observations from the study: Within the approximately 130 validation repertoires, first-cohort TCR clusters tended to co-occur, according to a later analysis. The dataset shows that most TCR sequences were rare, while some public TCRs occurred in many donors. A list of approximately 160 TCR beta chains associated with cytomegalovirus was given.

This CDR3 has 13 residues. V trimming: 3 bases; J trimming: 5 bases; junction bases outside the gene matches: 3. Germline V gene sequence: CDR1 SGDLS, CDR2 YYNGEE. Points on this clone: The antigen remains undetermined.

Some clones are missing from TCRdb's copy, which holds only in-frame ones; the method was immunoSEQ multiplex PCR. The table has more than 100,000 clones, roughly 90% seen once; the top ten hold about 6.9%. Sequencing was performed on PBMCs. The rearrangement links TRBV9 to TRBJ2-3; 7 bases fit TRBD2. The receptor was derived from a woman between 18 and 29 years old in good health and CMV-seropositive. The CDR3 loop reads CASSGGSEDTQYF. CDR3 in DNA: TGTGCCAGCAGCGGCGGGAGTGAAGATACGCAGTATTTT.